Each of the 8 T cell receptor beta chains below was sequenced from the same sample in a study of cytomegalovirus exposure and HLA in healthy donors. The PCR employed 60 Vbeta primers together with 13 Jbeta primers. The data were produced by immunoSEQ multiplex PCR, yet TCRdb's version contains in-frame clones alone and is incomplete. Of 200,000 to 300,000 clones in the sample, about 85% are singletons; the top ten hold around 0.23%. Sequenced sample: PBMCs. Receptors were obtained from a girl under 10 years old in good health and CMV-seronegative.

The chain uses TRBV7-9 and TRBJ2-1; 8 bases match TRBD2. V gave up 6 bases and J gave up 0 bases; unmatched junction bases: 4. Germline V gives CDR1 SEHNR, CDR2 FQNEAQ (reference sequence). This CDR3 spans 15 amino acids. The CDR3 sequence is CASRVGLVSYNEQFF. The CDR3 bases are TGTGCCAGCAGGGTGGGACTAGTCTCCTACAATGAGCAGTTCTTC. The full variable domain, with the rest looked up from reference TRBV7-9 and TRBJ2-1, is DTGVSQNPRHKITKRGQNVTFRCDPISEHNRLYWYRQTLGQGPEFLTYFQNEAQLEKSRLLSDRFSAERPKGSFSTLEIQRTEQGDSAMYLCASRVGLVSYNEQFFGPGTRLTVL.

The chain uses TRBV5-1 and TRBJ1-4; D is unclear. The V gene's germline CDR1 is SGHRS and CDR2 YFSETQ. Trimming took 1 base from V and 6 from J, leaving 10 bases between them. CDR3 size: 14 residues. The CDR3 region has the DNA TGCGCCAGCAGCTTGTGGGGAGGAGATGAAAAACTGTTTTTT. It codes for CASSLWGGDEKLFF.

The CDR3 is CASSVLGQVSTEAFF. The CDR3 DNA follows: TGTGCCAGCAGTGTGCTAGGACAGGTGTCCACTGAAGCTTTCTTT. J is TRBJ1-1 and V is TRBV2, with 7 bases matching TRBD1. The CDR3 has 15 amino acids. Germline-derived CDR1 and CDR2 are SNHLY and FYNNEI. Trimming cost V 4 bases and J 4 bases; bases outside gene matches: 9.

The gene calls are TRBV5-4 and TRBJ2-7; D perhaps matches TRBD1 (6 bases). The germline V gene encodes CDR1 SGHNT and CDR2 YYREEE (reference sequence). The CDR3 runs 12 residues. V lost 4 bases to trimming and J lost 3 bases, with 8 bases between them. The DNA of the CDR3 is TGTGCCAGCAGCCCGACAGGCTACGAGCAGTACTTC. It is translated as CASSPTGYEQYF.

The gene calls are TRBV10-3 and TRBJ1-5, with D uncertain. V shed 5 bases and J shed 5 bases, with 13 bases lying between them. CDR1 is ENHRY, CDR2 SYGVKD, per germline. The CDR3 is 14 residues long. CDR3 in DNA: TGTGCCATCAGTAAAACTGGAGGAGATCAGCCCCAGCATTTT. Translated, it gives CAISKTGGDQPQHF.

For the CDR3, the DNA is TGTGCCAGCAGTTACGAGGCCCACAGGGAAAAACTGTTTTTT. Amino acids: CASSYEAHREKLFF. V gene TRBV6-5 combines with J gene TRBJ1-4; D may be TRBD1 (5 bases). The germline V and J ends were trimmed by 2 bases and 8 bases, with 12 bases remaining between them. The germline gives CDR1 MNHEY, CDR2 SVGAGI. CDR3 size: 14 residues.

The chain recombines TRBV29-1 with TRBJ2-2; perhaps TRBD2 as D (5 bases). The CDR3 is made up of 13 amino acids. Germline loops: CDR1 SQVTM, CDR2 ANQGSEA. The V end was cut by 6 bases, the J end by 6 bases, with 14 bases between. For the CDR3, the DNA is TGCAGCGTGGGGAGAATCCCCTCCGGGGAGCTGTTTTTT. Translating it yields CSVGRIPSGELFF.

The chain employs TRBV7-9 and TRBJ1-5; D not resolved. The CDR3 spans 12 residues. CDR1 and CDR2 from the germline V gene are SEHNR and FQNEAQ (reference sequence). Between the trimmed V and J ends, which lost 4 bases and 5 bases, there was a span of 6 bases. CDR3 DNA: TGTGCCAGCAGCTCCCCCGATCAGCCCCAGCATTTT. Protein sequence: CASSSPDQPQHF.